This is a list of T cell receptor beta chains from one sample in a study of metastatic and nonmetastatic thyroid tumors. TCRdb used MiXCR to call clones anew from the PCR reads. The sample gives around 22,000 clones, about 40% of which show up once; 22% is in the top ten. The sequencing input was blood. The receptor source for this set is a male donor with papillary thyroid cancer or a benign thyroid nodule (not recorded which). Some clones in this sample may be carry-over from other donors' samples. Both conserved end residues are part of each CDR3. D genes are given only for firm matches. Clone size, where shown, is once, few, many, or a class for clones that have expanded.

d_gene: TRBD1
v_gene: TRBV18
j_gene: TRBJ2-7
abundance: many
CDR3nt: TGTGCCAGCTCACCCACCTTTGGGACAGGTGGAGGCGAGCAGTACTTC
CDR3aa: CASSPTFGTGGGEQYF

d_gene: TRBD1
v_gene: TRBV13
j_gene: TRBJ1-4
abundance: -
CDR3nt: TGTGCCAGCAGCCACGGGACAGGGACATCGGAAAAACTGTTTTTT
CDR3aa: CASSHGTGTSEKLFF

d_gene: -
v_gene: TRBV6-1
j_gene: TRBJ1-5
abundance: medium-sized
CDR3nt: TGTGCCAGCCTCCGGGAAGGCAATCAGCCCCAGCATTTT
CDR3aa: CASLREGNQPQHF

d_gene: -
v_gene: TRBV6-1
j_gene: TRBJ1-2
abundance: few
CDR3nt: TGTGCCAGCAGTGAAGACACAGTGGGAGGCTACACCTTC
CDR3aa: CASSEDTVGGYTF

d_gene: TRBD2
v_gene: TRBV6-2/TRBV6-3
j_gene: TRBJ2-7
abundance: many
CDR3nt: TGTGCCAGCAGTTCCCGGACTAGCGGGATCTCCTACGAGCAGTACTTC
CDR3aa: CASSSRTSGISYEQYF

d_gene: -
v_gene: TRBV20-1
j_gene: TRBJ1-2
abundance: -
CDR3nt: TGCAGTGCTGAGGGAGCAGCGAGAAACTATGGCTACACCTTC
CDR3aa: CSAEGAARNYGYTF

d_gene: TRBD1
v_gene: TRBV20-1
j_gene: TRBJ2-7
abundance: -
CDR3nt: TGCAGTGCCCCCATCGTGAGGGGGCCATCCTACGAGCAGTACTTC
CDR3aa: CSAPIVRGPSYEQYF

d_gene: -
v_gene: TRBV10-3
j_gene: TRBJ1-1
abundance: few
CDR3nt: TGTGCCATCAGTGAGATGGCAGGGTCGGACACTGAAGCTTTCTTT
CDR3aa: CAISEMAGSDTEAFF

d_gene: TRBD1
v_gene: TRBV25-1
j_gene: TRBJ2-1
abundance: few
CDR3nt: TGTGCCACCAAAAGGGGGACAGGGGTTAACAATGAGCAGTTCTTC
CDR3aa: CATKRGTGVNNEQFF

d_gene: TRBD2
v_gene: TRBV20-1
j_gene: TRBJ2-2
abundance: -
CDR3nt: TGCAGTGCTAGAGATCCTGGTAGCGGGAGGGCCGCCGGGGAGCTGTTTTTT
CDR3aa: CSARDPGSGRAAGELFF

d_gene: -
v_gene: TRBV5-1
j_gene: TRBJ2-7
abundance: -
CDR3nt: TGCGCCAGCAGCTTGGGCACCGGGGCCTACGAGCAGTACTTC
CDR3aa: CASSLGTGAYEQYF

d_gene: TRBD2
v_gene: TRBV6-1
j_gene: TRBJ2-5
abundance: -
CDR3nt: TGTGCCAGCAGTGAGGGCATAGCGGGAGTAGAGACCCAGTACTTC
CDR3aa: CASSEGIAGVETQYF

d_gene: -
v_gene: TRBV30
j_gene: TRBJ1-3
abundance: -
CDR3nt: TGTGGGTGGAGTGGTGAGGCGGCAGGAAACACCATATATTTT
CDR3aa: CGWSGEAAGNTIYF

d_gene: -
v_gene: TRBV7-9
j_gene: TRBJ2-7
abundance: -
CDR3nt: TGTGCCAGCAGCCGTAGGGAAGGGGGTGACGAGCAGTACTTC
CDR3aa: CASSRREGGDEQYF

d_gene: TRBD2
v_gene: TRBV20-1
j_gene: TRBJ2-1
abundance: -
CDR3nt: TGCAGTGCTAGCCCGGGACTAGCGGGGGAGCAGTTCTTC
CDR3aa: CSASPGLAGEQFF

d_gene: -
v_gene: TRBV15
j_gene: TRBJ2-1
abundance: many
CDR3nt: TGTGCCACCAGCAGAGGTACGGGGGTGGATGAGCAGTTCTTC
CDR3aa: CATSRGTGVDEQFF

d_gene: -
v_gene: TRBV3-1
j_gene: TRBJ2-7
abundance: -
CDR3nt: TGTGCCAGCAGCCAAGAGGCTGGCTCCTACGAGCAGTACTTC
CDR3aa: CASSQEAGSYEQYF

d_gene: TRBD1
v_gene: TRBV6-1
j_gene: TRBJ2-2
abundance: -
CDR3nt: TGTGCCAGCACTGTCTCCGGGGGACAGGGATTCACCGGGGAGCTGTTTTTT
CDR3aa: CASTVSGGQGFTGELFF

d_gene: TRBD2
v_gene: TRBV5-4
j_gene: TRBJ2-7
abundance: -
CDR3nt: TGTGCCAGCAGCTTGGAATCCGGACTAGCGGGAGACGAGCAGTACTTC
CDR3aa: CASSLESGLAGDEQYF

d_gene: -
v_gene: TRBV6-1
j_gene: TRBJ2-7
abundance: few
CDR3nt: TGTGCCAGCAGTGCGGATGGGGGGCAATCCTACGAGCAGTACTTT
CDR3aa: CASSADGGQSYEQYF

d_gene: TRBD2
v_gene: TRBV28
j_gene: TRBJ2-1
abundance: -
CDR3nt: TGTGCCAGCAGTTTAAGTAGCGGGAGTAATGAGCAGTTCTTC
CDR3aa: CASSLSSGSNEQFF

d_gene: TRBD2
v_gene: TRBV6-1
j_gene: TRBJ2-7
abundance: few
CDR3nt: TGTGCCAGCAGCCGCGGGAGGGCGGGAGGAACCTACGAGCAGTACTTC
CDR3aa: CASSRGRAGGTYEQYF

d_gene: TRBD2
v_gene: TRBV7-2
j_gene: TRBJ2-7
abundance: medium-sized
CDR3nt: TGTGCCAGCAGCTTAGCCCCCAGCGGGAGGGCCCCCTACGAGCAGTACTTC
CDR3aa: CASSLAPSGRAPYEQYF

d_gene: TRBD2
v_gene: TRBV28
j_gene: TRBJ2-4
abundance: many
CDR3nt: TGTGCCATTTCAGCGGGAGGGCGGGAAAACATTCAGTACTTC
CDR3aa: CAISAGGRENIQYF

d_gene: -
v_gene: TRBV30
j_gene: TRBJ1-5
abundance: -
CDR3nt: TGTGCCTGGAGTCCATTAACGGGACAGCCCCAGCATTTT
CDR3aa: CAWSPLTGQPQHF

d_gene: TRBD1
v_gene: TRBV30
j_gene: TRBJ1-4
abundance: -
CDR3nt: TGTGCCTGGAGTGGGGGACAGGGACGTTTGGAAAAACTGTTTTTT
CDR3aa: CAWSGGQGRLEKLFF

d_gene: -
v_gene: TRBV20-1
j_gene: TRBJ2-3
abundance: many
CDR3nt: TGCAGTGCTGGGGACGACCCCGAAGGGCAGTATTTT
CDR3aa: CSAGDDPEGQYF

d_gene: -
v_gene: TRBV28
j_gene: TRBJ1-5
abundance: -
CDR3nt: TGTGCCAGTAGACCTATAAGTCAGCCCCAGCATTTT
CDR3aa: CASRPISQPQHF

d_gene: -
v_gene: TRBV10-3
j_gene: TRBJ1-1
abundance: medium-sized
CDR3nt: TGTGCCATCAGGACAGGAGCTGAAGCTTTCTTT
CDR3aa: CAIRTGAEAFF

d_gene: -
v_gene: TRBV6-1
j_gene: TRBJ1-1
abundance: -
CDR3nt: TGTGCCAGCAGTGAAATGGACCAGGCTTCTGAAGCTTTCTTT
CDR3aa: CASSEMDQASEAFF

d_gene: -
v_gene: TRBV18
j_gene: TRBJ1-5
abundance: -
CDR3nt: TGTGCCAGCTCACCACGGTCGGGGGCTAGCAATCAGCCCCAGCATTTT
CDR3aa: CASSPRSGASNQPQHF

d_gene: -
v_gene: TRBV6-1
j_gene: TRBJ2-1
abundance: -
CDR3nt: TGTGCCAGCGCTAACGAGAGGGCGGGCTACAATGAGCAGTTCTTC
CDR3aa: CASANERAGYNEQFF

d_gene: -
v_gene: TRBV20-1
j_gene: TRBJ2-3
abundance: few
CDR3nt: TGCAGTGCTAGTGGGGGGCTAGCCCTCGATACGCAGTATTTT
CDR3aa: CSASGGLALDTQYF

d_gene: -
v_gene: TRBV30
j_gene: TRBJ2-3
abundance: medium-sized
CDR3nt: TGTGCCTGGAGTAACAAGTATTTT
CDR3aa: CAWSNKYF

d_gene: -
v_gene: TRBV5-8
j_gene: TRBJ2-7
abundance: medium-sized
CDR3nt: TGTGCCAGCAGTCTCCAGGTCGGCATAACTTACGAGCAGTACTTC
CDR3aa: CASSLQVGITYEQYF

d_gene: TRBD2
v_gene: TRBV27
j_gene: TRBJ2-3
abundance: medium-sized
CDR3nt: TGTGCCAGCAGAACTAGCGGCAACACAGATACGCAGTATTTT
CDR3aa: CASRTSGNTDTQYF

d_gene: TRBD2
v_gene: TRBV7-9
j_gene: TRBJ2-1
abundance: many
CDR3nt: TGTGCCAGCAGCTCGGGGACTAGCGGGGCTTACAATGAGCAGTTCTTC
CDR3aa: CASSSGTSGAYNEQFF

d_gene: TRBD1
v_gene: TRBV5-1
j_gene: TRBJ1-2
abundance: -
CDR3nt: TGCGCCAGCAGTTCGGGACAGGGGTCCCCCCTTAACTATGGCTACACCTTC
CDR3aa: CASSSGQGSPLNYGYTF

d_gene: -
v_gene: TRBV7-2
j_gene: TRBJ1-2
abundance: -
CDR3nt: TGTGCCAGCAGCTTGATACAAGGGGATGGCTACACCTTC
CDR3aa: CASSLIQGDGYTF

d_gene: -
v_gene: TRBV6-1
j_gene: TRBJ2-1
abundance: many
CDR3nt: TGTGCCAGCCGTCCCCAGGGACTGGACAATGAGCAGTTCTTC
CDR3aa: CASRPQGLDNEQFF

d_gene: -
v_gene: TRBV11-3
j_gene: TRBJ2-7
abundance: -
CDR3nt: TGTGCGATTTCCGGCGGACAGTTCGAGAGCTCCTACGAGCAGTACTTC
CDR3aa: CAISGGQFESSYEQYF

d_gene: TRBD1
v_gene: TRBV28
j_gene: TRBJ1-3
abundance: medium-sized
CDR3nt: TGTGCCAGCAGCCCCGCCCGGACAGGGAAAGCAAACACCATATATTTT
CDR3aa: CASSPARTGKANTIYF

d_gene: -
v_gene: TRBV20-1
j_gene: TRBJ1-6
abundance: -
CDR3nt: TGCAGTGCTCCTCCGCGGGCTTATAATTCACCCCTCCACTTT
CDR3aa: CSAPPRAYNSPLHF

d_gene: TRBD1
v_gene: TRBV30
j_gene: TRBJ2-2
abundance: many
CDR3nt: TGTGCCTGGGGAGACAGGGGAAAAGGGGAGCTGTTTTTT
CDR3aa: CAWGDRGKGELFF

d_gene: -
v_gene: TRBV5-6
j_gene: TRBJ1-1
abundance: few
CDR3nt: TGTGCCAGCAGCGGCGACTCGGGACGTAACATGAACACTGAAGCTTTCTTT
CDR3aa: CASSGDSGRNMNTEAFF

d_gene: -
v_gene: TRBV19
j_gene: TRBJ2-2
abundance: few
CDR3nt: TGTGCCAGTAGACAGGACGCGAACACCGGGGAGCTGTTTTTT
CDR3aa: CASRQDANTGELFF

d_gene: TRBD2
v_gene: TRBV28
j_gene: TRBJ2-1
abundance: many
CDR3nt: TGTGCCAGCAGTTTATTGACTAGCGGGAGTACCCTCCATGAGCAGTTCTTC
CDR3aa: CASSLLTSGSTLHEQFF

d_gene: -
v_gene: TRBV6-1
j_gene: TRBJ2-4
abundance: once
CDR3nt: TGTGCCAGCAGTGAAGCACAGGCTCGGATTCAGTACTTC
CDR3aa: CASSEAQARIQYF

d_gene: -
v_gene: TRBV20-1
j_gene: TRBJ2-7
abundance: -
CDR3nt: TGCAGTGCTAGAGATACGTTTGCTACTGGCTACGAGCAGTACTTC
CDR3aa: CSARDTFATGYEQYF

d_gene: -
v_gene: TRBV19
j_gene: TRBJ1-2
abundance: -
CDR3nt: TGCGCCAGTAGTATCACCGGGTCTGGAGGCTACACCTTC
CDR3aa: CASSITGSGGYTF

d_gene: TRBD2
v_gene: TRBV2
j_gene: TRBJ2-3
abundance: many
CDR3nt: TGTGCCAGCAGGAATAGCGGGACCACAGATACGCAGTATTTT
CDR3aa: CASRNSGTTDTQYF

d_gene: -
v_gene: TRBV7-3
j_gene: TRBJ2-1
abundance: many
CDR3nt: TGTGCCAGCAGCTCGGGAGCTGGCTCCTACAATGAGCAGTTCTTC
CDR3aa: CASSSGAGSYNEQFF

d_gene: TRBD1
v_gene: TRBV28
j_gene: TRBJ1-1
abundance: medium-sized
CDR3nt: TGTGCCAGCAGCCGGCAGGGGGTCATTGAAGCTTTCTTT
CDR3aa: CASSRQGVIEAFF

d_gene: TRBD2
v_gene: TRBV11-3
j_gene: TRBJ2-7
abundance: -
CDR3nt: TGTGCCAGCAGCTTAGGCCTAGCGGATATAAGGGAGCAGTACTTC
CDR3aa: CASSLGLADIREQYF

d_gene: TRBD2
v_gene: TRBV10-3
j_gene: TRBJ2-3
abundance: -
CDR3nt: TGTGCCATCAACCTAGCGGGAAGCACAGATACGCAGTATTTT
CDR3aa: CAINLAGSTDTQYF

d_gene: -
v_gene: TRBV25-1
j_gene: TRBJ2-1
abundance: -
CDR3nt: TGTGCCAGCAGTGGTATGACAACAGTCTACAATGAGCAGTTCTTC
CDR3aa: CASSGMTTVYNEQFF

d_gene: TRBD2
v_gene: TRBV30
j_gene: TRBJ2-4
abundance: many
CDR3nt: TGTGCCTGGAGTGTCACACGGTGGTTAGTAGCGGGAATTCCGGCCAAAAACATTCAGTACTTC
CDR3aa: CAWSVTRWLVAGIPAKNIQYF

d_gene: TRBD2
v_gene: TRBV5-1
j_gene: TRBJ2-7
abundance: -
CDR3nt: TGCGCCAGCAGCTACGGGACTAGCGGGAGTGGGGGTCCTAACGAGCAGTACTTC
CDR3aa: CASSYGTSGSGGPNEQYF

d_gene: TRBD1
v_gene: TRBV28
j_gene: TRBJ1-1
abundance: few
CDR3nt: TGTGCCAGCAGGAGCACAGGGGGCGTTACGCCTGAAGCTTTCTTT
CDR3aa: CASRSTGGVTPEAFF